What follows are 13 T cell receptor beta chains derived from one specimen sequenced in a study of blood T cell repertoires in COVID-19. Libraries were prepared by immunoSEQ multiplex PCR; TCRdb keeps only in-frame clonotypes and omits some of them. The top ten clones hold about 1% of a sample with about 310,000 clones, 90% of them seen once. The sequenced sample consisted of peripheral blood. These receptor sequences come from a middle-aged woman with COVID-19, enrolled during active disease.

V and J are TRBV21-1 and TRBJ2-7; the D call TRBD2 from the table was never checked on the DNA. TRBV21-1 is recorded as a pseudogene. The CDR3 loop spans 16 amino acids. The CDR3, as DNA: TGTGCCAGCAGCAAAGGAGGGTGGCTCCACAGCGGCGAGCAGTACTTC. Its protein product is CASSKGGWLHSGEQYF.

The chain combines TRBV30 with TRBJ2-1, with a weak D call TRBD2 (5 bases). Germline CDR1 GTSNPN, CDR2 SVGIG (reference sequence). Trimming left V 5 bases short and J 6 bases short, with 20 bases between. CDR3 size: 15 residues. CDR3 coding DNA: TGTGCCTGGGAAATGCGGGTTGGGATCCCCAATGAGCAGTTCTTC. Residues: CAWEMRVGIPNEQFF.

The CDR3 bases are TGTGCCATCAGTGCCAGCTTAGGGAGCACTGAAGCTTTCTTT. It yields the protein CAISASLGSTEAFF. The J gene is TRBJ1-1, the V gene TRBV10-3; D is ambiguous. There are 14 residues in the CDR3. Trimming cost V 4 bases and J 4 bases, with 13 bases left between them. Germline CDR1 and CDR2: ENHRY and SYGVKD.

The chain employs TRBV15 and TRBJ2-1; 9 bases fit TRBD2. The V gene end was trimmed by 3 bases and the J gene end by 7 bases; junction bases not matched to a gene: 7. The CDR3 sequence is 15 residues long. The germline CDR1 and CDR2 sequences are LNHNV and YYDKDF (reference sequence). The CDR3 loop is CATSRGGGEVNEQFF. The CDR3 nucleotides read TGTGCCACCAGCAGGGGCGGGGGGGAGGTTAATGAGCAGTTCTTC.

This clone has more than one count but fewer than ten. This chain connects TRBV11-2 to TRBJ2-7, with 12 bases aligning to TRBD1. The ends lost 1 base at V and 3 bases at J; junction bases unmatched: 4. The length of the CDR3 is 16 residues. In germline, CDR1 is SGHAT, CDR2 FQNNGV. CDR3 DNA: TGTGCCAGCAGCTTAGCAGGGACAGGGGGCTTCTACGAGCAGTACTTC. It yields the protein CASSLAGTGGFYEQYF.

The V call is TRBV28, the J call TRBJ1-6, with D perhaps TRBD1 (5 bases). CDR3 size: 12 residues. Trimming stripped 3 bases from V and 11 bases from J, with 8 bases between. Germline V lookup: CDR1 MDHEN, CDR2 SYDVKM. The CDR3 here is CASSLRGTPLHF. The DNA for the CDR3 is TGTGCCAGCAGTTTGCGGGGGACACCCCTCCACTTT.

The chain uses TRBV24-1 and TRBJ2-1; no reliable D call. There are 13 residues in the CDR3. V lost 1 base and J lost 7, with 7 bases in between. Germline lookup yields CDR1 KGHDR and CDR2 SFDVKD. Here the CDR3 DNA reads TGTGCCACCAGTGATTTTTCCGGGAATGAGCAGTTCTTC. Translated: CATSDFSGNEQFF.

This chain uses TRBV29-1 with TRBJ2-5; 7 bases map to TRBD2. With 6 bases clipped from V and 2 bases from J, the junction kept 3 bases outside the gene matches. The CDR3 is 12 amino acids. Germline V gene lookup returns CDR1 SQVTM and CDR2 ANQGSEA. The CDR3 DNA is TGCAGCGTGGGGACTACTCAAGAGACCCAGTACTTC. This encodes CSVGTTQETQYF.

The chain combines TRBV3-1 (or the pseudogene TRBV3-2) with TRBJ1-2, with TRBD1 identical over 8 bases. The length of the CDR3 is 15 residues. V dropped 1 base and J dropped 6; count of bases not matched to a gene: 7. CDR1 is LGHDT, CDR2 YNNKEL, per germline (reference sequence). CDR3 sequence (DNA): TGTGCCAGCAGCCAAGTGAGTACAGGGGGACATGGCTACACCTTC. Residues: CASSQVSTGGHGYTF.

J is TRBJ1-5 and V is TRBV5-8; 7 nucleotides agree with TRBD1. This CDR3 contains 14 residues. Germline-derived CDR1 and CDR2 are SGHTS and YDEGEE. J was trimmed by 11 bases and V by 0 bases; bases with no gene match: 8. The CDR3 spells CASSLGGGAAAQHF. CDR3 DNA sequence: TGTGCCAGCAGCTTGGGAGGGGGCGCGGCAGCCCAGCATTTT.

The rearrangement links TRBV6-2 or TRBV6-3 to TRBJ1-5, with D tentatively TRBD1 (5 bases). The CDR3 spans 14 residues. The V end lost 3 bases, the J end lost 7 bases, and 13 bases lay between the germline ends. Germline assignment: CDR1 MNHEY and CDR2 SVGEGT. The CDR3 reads CASSYRGEHQPQHF. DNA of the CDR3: TGTGCCAGCAGTTATCGGGGGGAGCACCAGCCCCAGCATTTT.

CDR3: CASSQIGSLYGYTF. The CDR3 DNA sequence: TGTGCCAGCAGCCAAATCGGTAGTCTCTATGGCTACACCTTC. The rearrangement uses TRBV3-1 (or the pseudogene TRBV3-2) and TRBJ1-2, with unresolved D. V was cut by 2 bases and J by 4 bases, with 11 bases left in between. The CDR3 is made up of 14 amino acids. The germline CDR1 and CDR2 sequences are LGHDT and YNNKEL (reference sequence).

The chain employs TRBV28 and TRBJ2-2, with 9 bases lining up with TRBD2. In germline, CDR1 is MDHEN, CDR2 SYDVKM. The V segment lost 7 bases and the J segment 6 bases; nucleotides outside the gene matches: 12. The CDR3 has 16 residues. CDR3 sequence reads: CASTGLFGGRAGELFF. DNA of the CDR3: TGTGCCAGCACCGGACTGTTTGGCGGGAGGGCCGGGGAGCTGTTTTTT.